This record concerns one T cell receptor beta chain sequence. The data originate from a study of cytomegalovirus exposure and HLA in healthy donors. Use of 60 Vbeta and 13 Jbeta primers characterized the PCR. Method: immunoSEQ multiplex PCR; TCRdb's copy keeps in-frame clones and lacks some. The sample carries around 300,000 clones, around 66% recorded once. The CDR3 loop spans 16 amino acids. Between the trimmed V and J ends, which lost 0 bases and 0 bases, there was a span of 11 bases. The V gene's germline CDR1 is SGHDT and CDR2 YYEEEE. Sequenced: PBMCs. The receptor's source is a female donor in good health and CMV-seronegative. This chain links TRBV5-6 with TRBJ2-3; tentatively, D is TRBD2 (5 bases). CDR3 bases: TGTGCCAGCAGCTTGGCGGTAGCGCTCAGCACAGATACGCAGTATTTT. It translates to CASSLAVALSTDTQYF.